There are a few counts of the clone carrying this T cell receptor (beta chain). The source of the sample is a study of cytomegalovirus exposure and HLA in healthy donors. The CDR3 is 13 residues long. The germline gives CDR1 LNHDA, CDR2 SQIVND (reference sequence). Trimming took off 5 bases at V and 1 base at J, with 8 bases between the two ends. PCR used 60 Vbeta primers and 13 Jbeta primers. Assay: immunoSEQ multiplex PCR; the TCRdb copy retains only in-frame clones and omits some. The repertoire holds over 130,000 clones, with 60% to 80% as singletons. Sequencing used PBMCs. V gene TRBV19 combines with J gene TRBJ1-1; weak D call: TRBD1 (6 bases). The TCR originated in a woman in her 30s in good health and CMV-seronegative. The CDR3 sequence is CASSVQGNTEAFF. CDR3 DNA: TGTGCCAGTAGTGTACAGGGGAACACTGAAGCTTTCTTT.